This TCR beta chain is drawn from a study of OX40 agonist ivuxolimab in advanced cancers. At the level of the study: The dose-escalation group included hepatocellular carcinoma, melanoma, renal cell carcinoma and head and neck cancer. Three patients had partial responses: one hepatocellular carcinoma, two cutaneous melanoma.

The length of the CDR3 is 15 residues. The germline V gene has CDR1 LNHDA and CDR2 SQIVND (reference sequence). Trimming took off 3 bases at V and 3 bases at J, with 15 bases between the two ends. Clones were read by immunoSEQ multiplex PCR, and TCRdb kept only the in-frame ones, dropping some. The top ten clones hold approximately 0.29% of a sample with fewer than 120,000 clones, roughly 90% of them seen once. Study-wide findings and caveats: Normalized T-cell clonal expansion was also low in a subset of nonresponders. At 0.1 to 3.0 mg/kg, clonal expansion of CD4+ and CD8+ blood T cells had occurred by week 6.

Comment on this clone: The antigen is unknown.

Sequences were derived from CD4+ or CD8+ T cells sorted from blood, sampled in a trial of the OX40 agonist ivuxolimab. This clonotype originated in an adult with an advanced solid tumor such as melanoma, head and neck, liver or kidney cancer. The chain couples TRBV19 to TRBJ2-7; no firm D call. CDR3 residues: CASSIRNGPNYEQYF. Written as DNA, the CDR3 is TGTGCCAGTAGTATTAGGAATGGACCGAACTACGAGCAGTACTTC. Variable domain in full (rest from reference TRBV19 and TRBJ2-7): DGGITQSPKYLFRKEGQNVTLSCEQNLNHDAMYWYRQDPGQGLRLIYYSQIVNDFQKGDIAEGYSVSREKKESFPLTVTSAQKNPTAFYLCASSIRNGPNYEQYFGPGTRLTVT.